This T cell receptor beta chain came from a study of cytomegalovirus exposure and HLA in healthy donors. The PCR made use of 60 Vbeta and 13 Jbeta primers. Source study methods: A later analysis counted about 80 million unique TCR beta chains, 10 million to 12 million shared. The protocol was immunoSEQ multiplex PCR, while the TCRdb copy is restricted to in-frame clones and leaves out a portion. D and trimming were read from the DNA, whereas the V and J calls and clone size are those reported in that table. The sample lists about 160,000 clones, roughly three quarters occurring once. Germline-derived CDR1 and CDR2 are GTSNPN and SVGIG (reference sequence). CDR3 length: 18 residues. V was clipped by 1 base and J by 6 bases; unmatched bases: 17.

The sequenced material came from PBMCs. The sequence was collected from a woman aged 50 to 60 in good health and CMV-seropositive. The rearrangement links TRBV30 to TRBJ2-1, with 8 positions matching TRBD2. This CDR3 is CAWSEKRGVFTSGNEQFF. CDR3 in DNA: TGTGCCTGGAGTGAGAAAAGGGGGGTTTTTACTAGCGGCAATGAGCAGTTCTTC.